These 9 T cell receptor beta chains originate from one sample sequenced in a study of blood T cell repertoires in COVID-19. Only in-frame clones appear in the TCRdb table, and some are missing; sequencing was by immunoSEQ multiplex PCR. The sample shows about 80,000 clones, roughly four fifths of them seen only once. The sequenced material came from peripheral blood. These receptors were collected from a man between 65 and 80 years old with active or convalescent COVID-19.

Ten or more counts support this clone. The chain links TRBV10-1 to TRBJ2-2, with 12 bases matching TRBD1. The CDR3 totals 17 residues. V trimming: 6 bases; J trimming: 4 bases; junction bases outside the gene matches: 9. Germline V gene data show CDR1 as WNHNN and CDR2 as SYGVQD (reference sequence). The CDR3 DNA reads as TGCGCCAGCAGAGCCGGGACAGGGGGCGGGAGCACCGGGGAGCTGTTTTTT. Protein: CASRAGTGGGSTGELFF.

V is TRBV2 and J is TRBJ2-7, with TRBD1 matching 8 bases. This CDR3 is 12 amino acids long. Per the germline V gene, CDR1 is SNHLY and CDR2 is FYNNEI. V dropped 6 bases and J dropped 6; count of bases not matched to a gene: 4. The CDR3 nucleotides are TGTGCCAGCAGCCCAGGGGGCTTCGAGCAGTACTTC. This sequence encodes CASSPGGFEQYF.

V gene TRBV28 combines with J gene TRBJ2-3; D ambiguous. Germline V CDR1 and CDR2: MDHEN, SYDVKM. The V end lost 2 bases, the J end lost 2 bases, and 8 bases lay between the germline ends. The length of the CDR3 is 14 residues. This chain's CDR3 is CASSLGGITDTQYF. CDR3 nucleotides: TGTGCCAGCAGTTTAGGCGGTATCACAGATACGCAGTATTTT.

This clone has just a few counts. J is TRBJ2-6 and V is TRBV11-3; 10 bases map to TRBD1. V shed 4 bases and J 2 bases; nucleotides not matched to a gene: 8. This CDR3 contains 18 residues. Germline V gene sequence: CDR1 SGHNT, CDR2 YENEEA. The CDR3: CASSSWGQGSAGANVLTF. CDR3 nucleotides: TGTGCCAGCAGCTCCTGGGGACAGGGGTCTGCTGGGGCCAACGTCCTGACTTTC. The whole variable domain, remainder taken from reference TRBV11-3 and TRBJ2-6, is EAGVVQSPRYKIIEKKQPVAFWCNPISGHNTLYWYLQNLGQGPELLIRYENEEAVDDSQLPKDRFSAERLKGVDSTLKIQPAELGDSAVYLCASSSWGQGSAGANVLTFGAGSRLTVL.

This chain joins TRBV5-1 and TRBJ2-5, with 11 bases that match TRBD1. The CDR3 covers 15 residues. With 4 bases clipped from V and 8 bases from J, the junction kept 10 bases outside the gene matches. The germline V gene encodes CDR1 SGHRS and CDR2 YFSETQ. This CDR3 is CASSQAGTGGFTQYF. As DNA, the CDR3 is TGCGCCAGCAGCCAAGCCGGGACAGGGGGTTTTACCCAGTACTTC.

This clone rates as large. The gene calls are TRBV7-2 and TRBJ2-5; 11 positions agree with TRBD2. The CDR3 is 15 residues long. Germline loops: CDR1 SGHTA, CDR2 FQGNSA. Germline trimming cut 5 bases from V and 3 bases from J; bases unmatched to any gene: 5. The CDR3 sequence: CASSLQGLAEETQYF. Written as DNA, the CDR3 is TGTGCCAGCAGCCTACAGGGACTAGCGGAAGAGACCCAGTACTTC. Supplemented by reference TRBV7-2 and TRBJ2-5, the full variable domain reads GAGVSQSPSNKVTEKGKDVELRCDPISGHTALYWYRQSLGQGLEFLIYFQGNSAPDKSGLPSDRFSAERTGGSVSTLTIQRTQQEDSAVYLCASSLQGLAEETQYFGPGTRLLVL.

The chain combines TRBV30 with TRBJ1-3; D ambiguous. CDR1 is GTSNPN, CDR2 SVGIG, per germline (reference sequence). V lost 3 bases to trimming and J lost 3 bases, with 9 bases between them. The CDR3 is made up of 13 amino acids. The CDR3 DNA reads TGTGCCTGGAGCGATACTGGTGGAAACACCATATATTTT. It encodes CAWSDTGGNTIYF.

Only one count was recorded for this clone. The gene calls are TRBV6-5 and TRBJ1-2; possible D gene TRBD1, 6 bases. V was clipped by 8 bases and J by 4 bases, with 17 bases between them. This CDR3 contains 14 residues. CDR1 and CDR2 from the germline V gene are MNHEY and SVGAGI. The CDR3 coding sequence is TGTGCCAGCGCCGACAGGCCGGGTCCCTATGGCTACACCTTC. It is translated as CASADRPGPYGYTF.

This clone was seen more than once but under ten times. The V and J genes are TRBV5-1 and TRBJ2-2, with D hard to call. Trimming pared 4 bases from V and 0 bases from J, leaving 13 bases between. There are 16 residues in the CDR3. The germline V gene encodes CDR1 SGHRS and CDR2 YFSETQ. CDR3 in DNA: TGCGCCAGCAGCCCTCCACTGTTTACGAACACCGGGGAGCTGTTTTTT. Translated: CASSPPLFTNTGELFF.